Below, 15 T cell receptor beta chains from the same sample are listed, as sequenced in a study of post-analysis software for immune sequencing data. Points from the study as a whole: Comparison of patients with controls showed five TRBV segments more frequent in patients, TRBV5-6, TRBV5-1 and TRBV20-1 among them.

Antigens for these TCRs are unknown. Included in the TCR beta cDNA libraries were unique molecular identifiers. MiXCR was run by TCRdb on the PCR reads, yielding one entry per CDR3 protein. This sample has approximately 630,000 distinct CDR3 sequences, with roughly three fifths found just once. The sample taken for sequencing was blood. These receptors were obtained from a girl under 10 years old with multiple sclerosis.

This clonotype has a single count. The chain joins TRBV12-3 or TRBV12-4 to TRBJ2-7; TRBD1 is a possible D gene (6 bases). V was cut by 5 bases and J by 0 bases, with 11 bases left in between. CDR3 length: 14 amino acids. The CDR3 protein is CASSDDRNSYEQYF. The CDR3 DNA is TGTGCCAGCAGTGACGACAGGAACTCCTACGAGCAGTACTTC.

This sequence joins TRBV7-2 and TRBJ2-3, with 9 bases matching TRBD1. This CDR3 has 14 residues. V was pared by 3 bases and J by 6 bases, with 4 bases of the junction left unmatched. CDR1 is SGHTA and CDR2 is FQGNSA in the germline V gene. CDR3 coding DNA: TGTGCCAGCAGCTTCGGGGACAGGGAGGATACGCAGTATTTT. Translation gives CASSFGDREDTQYF.

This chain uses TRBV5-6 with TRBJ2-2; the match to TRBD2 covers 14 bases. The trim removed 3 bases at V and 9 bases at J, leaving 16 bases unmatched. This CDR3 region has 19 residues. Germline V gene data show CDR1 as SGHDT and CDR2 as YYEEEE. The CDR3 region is CASSSRPGLAGGRGRELFF. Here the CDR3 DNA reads TGTGCCAGCAGCTCGAGACCTGGACTAGCGGGGGGACGGGGCCGGGAGCTGTTTTTT.

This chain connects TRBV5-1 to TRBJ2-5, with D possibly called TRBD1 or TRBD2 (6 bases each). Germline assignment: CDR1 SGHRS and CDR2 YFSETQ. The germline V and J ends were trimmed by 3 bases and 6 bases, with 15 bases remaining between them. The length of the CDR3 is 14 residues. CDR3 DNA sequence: TGCGCCAGCAGCTACGAGGGGGGCAGAAAGACCCAGTACTTC. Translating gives CASSYEGGRKTQYF.

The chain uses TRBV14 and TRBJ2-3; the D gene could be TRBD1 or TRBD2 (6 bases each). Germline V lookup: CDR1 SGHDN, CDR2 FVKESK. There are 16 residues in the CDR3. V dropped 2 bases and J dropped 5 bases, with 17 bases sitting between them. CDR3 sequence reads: CASSQSWGASLDTQYF. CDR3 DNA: TGTGCCAGCAGCCAAAGCTGGGGGGCGTCTCTAGATACGCAGTATTTT.

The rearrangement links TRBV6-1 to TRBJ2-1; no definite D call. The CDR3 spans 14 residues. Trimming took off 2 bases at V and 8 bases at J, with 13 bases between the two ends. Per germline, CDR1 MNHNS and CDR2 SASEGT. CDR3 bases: TGTGCCAGCAGTGAAAATGTGCACGGCTATGAGCAGTTCTTC. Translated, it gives CASSENVHGYEQFF.

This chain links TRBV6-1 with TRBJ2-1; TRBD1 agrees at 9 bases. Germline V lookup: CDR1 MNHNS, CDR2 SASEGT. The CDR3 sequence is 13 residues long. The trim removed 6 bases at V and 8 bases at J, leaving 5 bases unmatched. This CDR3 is CASRTGGSDEQFF. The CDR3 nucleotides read TGTGCCAGCAGGACAGGGGGGTCGGATGAGCAGTTCTTC.

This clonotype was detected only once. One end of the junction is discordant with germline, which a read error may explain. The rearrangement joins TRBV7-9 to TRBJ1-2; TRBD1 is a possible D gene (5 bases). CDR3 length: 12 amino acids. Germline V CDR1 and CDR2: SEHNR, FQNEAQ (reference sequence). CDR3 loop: CTSTDSNYGYTF. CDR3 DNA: TGTACCAGCACCGACAGCAACTATGGCTACACCTTC.

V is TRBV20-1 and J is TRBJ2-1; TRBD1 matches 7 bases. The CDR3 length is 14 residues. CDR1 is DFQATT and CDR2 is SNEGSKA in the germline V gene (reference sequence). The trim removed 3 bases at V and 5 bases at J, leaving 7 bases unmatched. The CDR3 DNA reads TGCAGTGCTAGTAGAACAGGGGTGGACAATGAGCAGTTCTTC. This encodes CSASRTGVDNEQFF.

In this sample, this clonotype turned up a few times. This CDR3 is CSAIGGVYEQYF. CDR3 nucleotide sequence: TGCAGTGCTATTGGGGGCGTGTACGAGCAGTACTTC. This chain joins TRBV20-1 and TRBJ2-7; possible D gene TRBD1, 6 bases. The CDR3 is 12 residues long. V lost 4 bases and J 4 bases, leaving 11 bases between the germline ends. Germline V gene data show CDR1 as DFQATT and CDR2 as SNEGSKA (reference sequence).

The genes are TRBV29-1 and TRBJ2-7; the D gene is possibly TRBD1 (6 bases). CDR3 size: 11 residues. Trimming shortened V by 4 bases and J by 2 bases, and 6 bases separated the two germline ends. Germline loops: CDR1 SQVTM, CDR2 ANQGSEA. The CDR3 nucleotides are TGCAGCGTTGCAGGGGCCTACGAGCAGTACTTC. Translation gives CSVAGAYEQYF.

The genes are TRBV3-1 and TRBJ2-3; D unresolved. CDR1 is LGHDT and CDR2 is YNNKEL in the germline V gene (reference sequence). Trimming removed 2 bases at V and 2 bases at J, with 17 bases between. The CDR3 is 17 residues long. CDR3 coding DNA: TGTGCCAGCAGCCAACAGTCGGGTGGTACAGCCACAGATACGCAGTATTTT. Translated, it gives CASSQQSGGTATDTQYF.

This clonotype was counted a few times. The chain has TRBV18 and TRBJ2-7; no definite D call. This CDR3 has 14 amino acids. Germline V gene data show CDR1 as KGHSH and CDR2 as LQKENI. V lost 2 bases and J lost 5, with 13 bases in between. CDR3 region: CASSPMERVDEQYF. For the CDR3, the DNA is TGTGCCAGCTCACCAATGGAAAGGGTCGACGAGCAGTACTTC.

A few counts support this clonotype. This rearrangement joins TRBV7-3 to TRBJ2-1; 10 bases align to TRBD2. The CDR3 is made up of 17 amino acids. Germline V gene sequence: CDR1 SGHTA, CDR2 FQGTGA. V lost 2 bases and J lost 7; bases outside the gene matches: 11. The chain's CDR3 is CASSLGGKASGRNEQFF. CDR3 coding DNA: TGTGCCAGCAGCTTAGGGGGTAAGGCTAGCGGGAGAAATGAGCAGTTCTTC.

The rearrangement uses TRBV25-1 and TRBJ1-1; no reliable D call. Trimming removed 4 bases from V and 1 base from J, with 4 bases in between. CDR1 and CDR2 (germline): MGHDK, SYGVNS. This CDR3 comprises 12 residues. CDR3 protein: CASSGRNTEAFF. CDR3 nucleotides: TGTGCCAGCAGTGGTAGGAACACTGAAGCTTTCTTT.